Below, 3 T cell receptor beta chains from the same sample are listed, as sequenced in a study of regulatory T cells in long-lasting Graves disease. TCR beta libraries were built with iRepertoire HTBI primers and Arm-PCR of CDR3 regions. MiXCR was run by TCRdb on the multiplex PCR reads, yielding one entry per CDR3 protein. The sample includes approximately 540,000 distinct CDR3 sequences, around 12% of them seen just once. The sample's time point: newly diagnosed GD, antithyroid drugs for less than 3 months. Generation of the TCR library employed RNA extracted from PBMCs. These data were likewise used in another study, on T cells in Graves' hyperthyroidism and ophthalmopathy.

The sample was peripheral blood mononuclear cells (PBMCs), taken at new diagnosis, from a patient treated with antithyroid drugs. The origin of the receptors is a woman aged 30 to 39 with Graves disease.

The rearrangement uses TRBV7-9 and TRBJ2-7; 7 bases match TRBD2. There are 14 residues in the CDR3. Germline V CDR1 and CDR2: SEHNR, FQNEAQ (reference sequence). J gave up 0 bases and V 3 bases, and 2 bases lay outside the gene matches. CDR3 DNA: TGTGCCAGCAGCTTGCAGCGGGACTCCTACGAGCAGTACTTC. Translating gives CASSLQRDSYEQYF.

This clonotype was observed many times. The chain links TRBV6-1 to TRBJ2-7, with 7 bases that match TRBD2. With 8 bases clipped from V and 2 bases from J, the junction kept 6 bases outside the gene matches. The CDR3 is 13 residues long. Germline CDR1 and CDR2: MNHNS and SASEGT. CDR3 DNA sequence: TGTGCCAGCGGGCTAGCGGTAACCTACGAGCAGTACTTC. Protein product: CASGLAVTYEQYF.

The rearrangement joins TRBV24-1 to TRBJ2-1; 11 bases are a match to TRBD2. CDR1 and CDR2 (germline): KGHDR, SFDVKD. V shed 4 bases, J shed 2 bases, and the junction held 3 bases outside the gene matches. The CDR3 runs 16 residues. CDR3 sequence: CATSERTSGPYNEQFF. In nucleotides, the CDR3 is TGTGCCACCAGTGAGCGGACTAGCGGGCCCTACAATGAGCAGTTCTTC.